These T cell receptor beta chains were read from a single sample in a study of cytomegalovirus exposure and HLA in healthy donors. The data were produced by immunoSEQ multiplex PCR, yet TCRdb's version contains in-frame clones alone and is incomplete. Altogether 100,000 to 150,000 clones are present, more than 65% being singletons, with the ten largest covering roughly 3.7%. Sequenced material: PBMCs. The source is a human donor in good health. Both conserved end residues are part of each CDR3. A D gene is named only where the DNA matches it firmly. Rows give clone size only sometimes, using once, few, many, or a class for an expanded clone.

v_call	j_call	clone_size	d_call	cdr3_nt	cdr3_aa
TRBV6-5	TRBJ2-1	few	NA	TGTGCCAGCAGCCTCGGGAGTAACAATGAGCAGTTCTTC	CASSLGSNNEQFF
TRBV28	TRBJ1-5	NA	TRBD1	TGTGCCAGCAGCCGACAGGGGAGGAACGATCAGCCCCAGCATTTT	CASSRQGRNDQPQHF
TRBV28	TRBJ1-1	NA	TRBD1	TGTGCCAGCAGTATATCCCAGGGGGCCTACACTGAAGCTTTCTTT	CASSISQGAYTEAFF
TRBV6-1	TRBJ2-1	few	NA	TGTGCCAGCAGTGAAGTAGGAACAGATGAGCAGTTCTTC	CASSEVGTDEQFF
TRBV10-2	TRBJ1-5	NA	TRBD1	TGCGCCAGCAGTTCAGGGGGCGGCCAGCCCCAGCATTTT	CASSSGGGQPQHF
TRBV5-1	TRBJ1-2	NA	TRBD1	TGCGCCAGCTCAAGTTTGGGACAGGATGGCTACACCTTC	CASSSLGQDGYTF
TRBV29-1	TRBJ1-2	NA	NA	TGCAGCGTTGGGGACTCATTCACCTTC	CSVGDSFTF
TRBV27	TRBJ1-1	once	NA	TGTGCCAGCAGTTTAGGGCAGGGGCTAGGGGAAGCTTTCTTT	CASSLGQGLGEAFF
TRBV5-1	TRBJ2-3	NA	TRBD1	TGCGCCAGCAGCTCCGGACAGGGAAGCACAGATACGCAGTATTTT	CASSSGQGSTDTQYF
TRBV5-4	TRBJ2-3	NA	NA	TGTGCCAGCAGCCCACAGGGTGGCACAGATACGCAGTATTTT	CASSPQGGTDTQYF
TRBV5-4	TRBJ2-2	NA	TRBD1	TGTGCCAGCAGCTCGGACAGGGGAAAGACGTGGGAGCTGTTTTTT	CASSSDRGKTWELFF
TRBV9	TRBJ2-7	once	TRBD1	TGTGCCAGCAGCGTAGGTTGGGGACAGGACTACGAGCAGTACTTC	CASSVGWGQDYEQYF
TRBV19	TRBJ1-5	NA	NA	TGTGCCACGATGAAGCCCGGGGGGGATAGTCAGCCCCAGCATTTT	CATMKPGGDSQPQHF
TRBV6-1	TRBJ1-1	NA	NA	TGTGCCAGCAGTTATTTGCAGGCGAACACTGAAGCTTTCTTT	CASSYLQANTEAFF
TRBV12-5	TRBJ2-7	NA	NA	TGTGCTAGTGGTTTGGAAGACTACCACTACGAGCAGTACTTC	CASGLEDYHYEQYF
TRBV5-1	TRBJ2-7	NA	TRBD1	TGCGCCAGCAGCTTCTACGGACAGGGGAGCTCCTACGAGCAGTACTTC	CASSFYGQGSSYEQYF
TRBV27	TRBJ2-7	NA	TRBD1	TGTGCCAGCAGTTCATGGACAGGGCCCACCTACGAGCAGTACTTC	CASSSWTGPTYEQYF
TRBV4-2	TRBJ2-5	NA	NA	TGTGCCAGCAGCCAGGCATACCAAGAGACCCAGTACTTC	CASSQAYQETQYF
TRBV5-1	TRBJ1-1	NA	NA	TGCGCCAGCAGCTTGGCCGGCGACATGAACACTGAAGCTTTCTTT	CASSLAGDMNTEAFF
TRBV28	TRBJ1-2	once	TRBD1	TGTGCCAGCAGGACAGGGGTGGGTAACTATGGCTACACCTTC	CASRTGVGNYGYTF
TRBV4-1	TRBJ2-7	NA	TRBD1	TGCGCCAGCAGCCAAGTCGGCAGGGGGTCCTACGAGCAGTACTTC	CASSQVGRGSYEQYF
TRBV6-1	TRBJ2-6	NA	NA	TGTGCCAGCAGTGTGGACAGATCCACCGTACTGACTTTC	CASSVDRSTVLTF
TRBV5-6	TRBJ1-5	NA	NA	TGTGCCAGCAGTCCCGGGGGGCGTCAGCCCCAGCATTTT	CASSPGGRQPQHF
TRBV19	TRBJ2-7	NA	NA	TGTGCCAGTAGTATTAAACAGGGATGGTACGAGCAGTACTTC	CASSIKQGWYEQYF
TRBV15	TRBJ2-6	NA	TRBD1	TGTGCCACCAGCAGAACTTACCCCCGACAGGGGGCACTCTCTGGGGCCAACGTCCTGACTTTC	CATSRTYPRQGALSGANVLTF
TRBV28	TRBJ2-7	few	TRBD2	TGTGCCAGCAGCCGCGGACTAGCGGGAGGAGAGCAGTACTTC	CASSRGLAGGEQYF
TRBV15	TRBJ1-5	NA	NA	TGTGCCACCAGCAACAGGGACGGACAGCCCCAGCATTTT	CATSNRDGQPQHF
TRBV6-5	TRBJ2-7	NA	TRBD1	TGTGCCAGCAGGTCGGACAGGGTTTACGAGCAGTACTTC	CASRSDRVYEQYF
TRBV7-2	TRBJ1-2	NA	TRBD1	TGTGCCAGCAGCTTAAAAACAGGGGGTACCCATGGCTACACCTTC	CASSLKTGGTHGYTF
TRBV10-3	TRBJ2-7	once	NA	TGTGCCATCAGTGAAGGTTTGGGCATTTACGAGCAGTACTTC	CAISEGLGIYEQYF
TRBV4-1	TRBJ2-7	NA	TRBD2	TGCGCCAGCAGCCAAGAACTGGCGGGAGCCTACGAGCAGTACTTC	CASSQELAGAYEQYF
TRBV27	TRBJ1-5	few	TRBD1	TGTGCCAGCAGTCCCCGGGACAGGGGTAAATCGAATCAGCCCCAGCATTTT	CASSPRDRGKSNQPQHF
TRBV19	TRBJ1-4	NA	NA	TGTGCCAGTACCGTGGGGGCAGGGGCGGGTGAAAAACTGTTTTTT	CASTVGAGAGEKLFF
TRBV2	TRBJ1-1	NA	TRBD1	TGTGCCAGCTCTCCGAGGACAGGCTTGAACACTGAAGCTTTCTTT	CASSPRTGLNTEAFF
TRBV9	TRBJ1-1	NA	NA	TGTGCCAGCAGCGTAGTTGAGACAGCGAACACTGAAGCTTTCTTT	CASSVVETANTEAFF
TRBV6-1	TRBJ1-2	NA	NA	TGTGCCAGCAGTGAAGGGACATCTTATAACTATGGCTACACCTTC	CASSEGTSYNYGYTF
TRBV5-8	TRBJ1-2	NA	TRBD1	TGTGCCAGCAGCGGGGGGACAGAGAGCTTC	CASSGGTESF
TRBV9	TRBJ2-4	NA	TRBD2	TGTGCCAGCAGCGTAGTGGCCGCGGGGGGAAACATTCAGTACTTC	CASSVVAAGGNIQYF
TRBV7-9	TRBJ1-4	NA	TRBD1	TGTGCCAGCAGCTTGACAGGGACAACTAATGAAAAACTGTTTTTT	CASSLTGTTNEKLFF
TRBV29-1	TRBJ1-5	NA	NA	TGCAGCGTTGGGCCAGGCTTAAATCAGCCCCAGCATTTT	CSVGPGLNQPQHF
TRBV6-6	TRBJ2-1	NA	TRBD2	TGTGCCAGCAGTTTTGCTAGCGGAAACTACAATGAGCAGTTCTTC	CASSFASGNYNEQFF
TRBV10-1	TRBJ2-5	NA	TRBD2	TGCGCCAGCAGCGACTTAGCGGGAGGGCAAGAGACCCAGTACTTC	CASSDLAGGQETQYF
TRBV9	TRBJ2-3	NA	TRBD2	TGTGCCAGCAGCGTATACTCTAGCGGGAGCGTAGATACGCAGTATTTT	CASSVYSSGSVDTQYF
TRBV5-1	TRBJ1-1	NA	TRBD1	TGCGCCAGCGCACGGGAGACAGGGATGAACACTGAAGCTTTCTTT	CASARETGMNTEAFF
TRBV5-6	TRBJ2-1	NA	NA	NA	CASSLTVAGGTLF
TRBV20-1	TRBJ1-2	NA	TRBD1	TGCAGTGCAGGGACAGGGAATGGCTACACCTTC	CSAGTGNGYTF
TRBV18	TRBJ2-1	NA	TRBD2	TGTGCCAGCTCGCCTTGGGAGGGCTCCTACAATGAGCAGTTCTTC	CASSPWEGSYNEQFF